This T cell receptor (beta chain) came from a study of preoperative IRX-2 immunotherapy in early breast cancer. As to treatment: preoperative locoregional IRX-2 cytokine immunotherapy. Samples came from a phase Ib trial of preoperative locoregional IRX-2 cytokine immunotherapy. The assay was immunoSEQ multiplex PCR, and TCRdb's table has in-frame clones only and misses some. Here the sample spans some 59,000 clones, roughly 94% being singletons. The CDR3 covers 13 residues. CDR1 and CDR2 from the germline V gene are SNHLY and FYNNEI. V shed 7 bases, J shed 2 bases, and the junction held 3 bases outside the gene matches.

The chain combines TRBV2 with TRBJ2-5; 8 bases agree with TRBD1. This clonotype was sampled from a human donor with breast cancer. The sample here was taken from a patient treated with IRX-2 immunotherapy. CDR3 in DNA: TGTGCCAGCACCGGGACAGGTCAAGAGACCCAGTACTTC. Translation: CASTGTGQETQYF.